A selection of T cell receptor beta chains follows, all from one sample in a study of a mutant IDH1 vaccine in newly diagnosed glioma. Method: immunoSEQ multiplex PCR; TCRdb's copy keeps in-frame clones and lacks some. Of about 98,000 clones in the sample, approximately 90% were seen once. The sample consisted of PBMCs, taken from a glioma patient treated with radiotherapy, temozolomide or both. These receptors all stem from a woman between 50 and 59 years old with glioma. Each CDR3 is given with its conserved first and last residue. The D gene is left open where the match is weak. Clone size, where shown, is once, few, many, or a class for clones that have expanded.

d_gene,j_gene,len,abundance,v_gene,CDR3nt,CDR3aa
-,TRBJ2-1,17,-,TRBV10-3,TGTGCCATCAGTGAGGGAACAGGGCAGGTGGTAGGCAATGAGCAGTTCTTC,CAISEGTGQVVGNEQFF
-,TRBJ2-5,15,-,TRBV27,TGTGCCAGCAGTTTAATGGGAAAGGGCCAAGAGACCCAGTACTTC,CASSLMGKGQETQYF
-,TRBJ1-5,13,-,TRBV21-1,TGTGCCATGTTAAGGTTGAGGAATCAGCCCCAGCATTTT,CAMLRLRNQPQHF
TRBD1,TRBJ2-4,14,-,TRBV23-1,TGCGCCAGCAGTCATTCCGACAGGGGGGACATTCAGTACTTC,CASSHSDRGDIQYF
TRBD2,TRBJ2-1,14,once,TRBV6-1,TGTGCCAGCAGTGAACTAGCGGGGAACAATGAGCAGTTCTTC,CASSELAGNNEQFF
TRBD1,TRBJ1-5,13,once,TRBV28,TGTGCCAGCATCACAGGGGACAATCAGCCCCAGCATTTT,CASITGDNQPQHF
-,TRBJ2-2,15,once,TRBV27,TGTGCCAGCAGTTTAAGGGGACTGATCACCGGGGAGCTGTTTTTT,CASSLRGLITGELFF
-,TRBJ2-3,16,once,TRBV7-2,TGTGCCAGCAGCGATCCAGGGGTTCGGGGCACAGATACGCAGTATTTT,CASSDPGVRGTDTQYF
-,TRBJ1-4,15,-,TRBV6-1,TGTGCCAGCAATAAGAGGAGGTTGGCTAATGAAAAACTGTTTTTT,CASNKRRLANEKLFF
-,TRBJ2-7,14,-,TRBV7-8,TGTGCCAGCAGCTTACAGGGTTTCTCGATCGAGCAGTACTTC,CASSLQGFSIEQYF
-,TRBJ2-5,14,-,TRBV6-6,TGTGCCAGCAGCCGCAGGGAGTACCAAGAGACCCAGTACTTC,CASSRREYQETQYF
-,TRBJ2-1,13,-,TRBV5-1,TGCGCCAGCAGCTTGGGGGAGACCAATGAGCAGTTCTTC,CASSLGETNEQFF
TRBD1,TRBJ1-5,17,-,TRBV28,TGTGCCAGCAGACCGCTTATCCGGGACAGGGGTTATCAGCCCCAGCATTTT,CASRPLIRDRGYQPQHF
TRBD2,TRBJ2-1,15,-,TRBV4-1,TGCGCCAGCACCCCCCGGGGCGGGAGGGCGAATGAGCAGTTCTTC,CASTPRGGRANEQFF
-,TRBJ2-5,14,-,TRBV18,TGTGCCAGCTCACGTGGACAGCTCCAAGAGACCCAGTACTTC,CASSRGQLQETQYF
TRBD1,TRBJ2-5,14,-,TRBV19,TGTGCCAGTAACCCGACAGGGGGGGTGGAGACCCAGTACTTC,CASNPTGGVETQYF
TRBD2,TRBJ2-7,16,-,TRBV5-6,TGTGCCAGCAGGCACGGACTAGCGGGAGATCTCTACGAGCAGTACTTC,CASRHGLAGDLYEQYF
-,TRBJ2-7,13,once,TRBV5-1,TGCGCCAGCAGTGACTCCGGCTCCTACGAGCAGTACTTC,CASSDSGSYEQYF
TRBD2,TRBJ2-7,13,-,TRBV29-1,TGCAGCGTTGGGGGTCTAGCGGGTCCCGAGCAGTACTTC,CSVGGLAGPEQYF
-,TRBJ2-7,17,few,TRBV5-1,TGCGCCAGCAGCTTGGGAGGTATGGCGGGCCGCTCCTACGAGCAGTACTTC,CASSLGGMAGRSYEQYF
-,TRBJ1-6,13,-,TRBV19,TGTGCCAGTGGGTCAGAGTTGAATTCACCCCTCCACTTT,CASGSELNSPLHF
-,TRBJ1-1,15,-,TRBV27,TGTGCCAGCAGTTTAGCCGCGGTCGGGAACACTGAAGCCTTCTTT,CASSLAAVGNTEAFF
TRBD1,TRBJ2-7,14,-,TRBV5-1,TGCGCCAGCAGTTGGAGCACAGGGGGCTACGAGCAGTACTTC,CASSWSTGGYEQYF
-,TRBJ1-5,17,-,TRBV2,TGTGCCAGCAGTGAAGCGCTTGCCGGGGAATGGGATCAGCCCCAGCATTTT,CASSEALAGEWDQPQHF
-,TRBJ1-2,11,-,TRBV20-1,TGCAGTGCTAGAGATGGGGGTGGCTACACCTTC,CSARDGGGYTF
TRBD1,TRBJ1-4,14,-,TRBV30,TGTGCCTGGATTAGACAGGGTACAAATGAAAAACTGTTTTTT,CAWIRQGTNEKLFF
-,TRBJ1-2,14,-,TRBV30,TGTGCCTGGAGGGGGGACCCACGGGACTATGGCTACACCTTC,CAWRGDPRDYGYTF
-,TRBJ1-5,12,-,TRBV28,TGTGCCAGCGACGTAGGCAATCAGCCCCAGCATTTT,CASDVGNQPQHF
TRBD2,TRBJ2-5,16,-,TRBV10-3,TGTGCCATCAGTGAGCCCCGGGGACTAGCGGAAGAGACCCAGTACTTC,CAISEPRGLAEETQYF
TRBD1,TRBJ1-6,15,-,TRBV9,TGTGCCAGCAGCGGCAGGGGGCTAAGTAATTCACCCCTCCACTTT,CASSGRGLSNSPLHF
-,TRBJ2-5,12,-,TRBV7-9,TGTGCCAGCAGCCCCCAGGGGGAGACCCAGTACTTC,CASSPQGETQYF
TRBD2,TRBJ2-3,15,-,TRBV27,TGTGCCAGCAGTTTATGGGCGGGAGTGGCAGATACGCAGTATTTT,CASSLWAGVADTQYF
-,TRBJ2-7,15,-,TRBV28,TGTGCCAGCCGGGCCCCGGGGGCTGGGGGCTACGAGCAGTACTTC,CASRAPGAGGYEQYF
-,TRBJ1-2,15,-,TRBV6-5,TGTGCCAGCAGTTACACATTCAGGGGAGAGGGTGGCTACACCTTC,CASSYTFRGEGGYTF
-,TRBJ1-2,15,-,TRBV7-9,TGTGCCAGTAGCTTCCCCCAGCCCAGGGACCGGGGCTACACCTTC,CASSFPQPRDRGYTF
-,TRBJ2-7,14,-,TRBV7-9,TGTGCCAGCAGCTTAGGAGAGGTCTCCTACGAGCAGTACTTC,CASSLGEVSYEQYF
-,TRBJ2-7,12,-,TRBV30,TGTGCCTGGAGTTTGGGTGACTACGAGCAGTACTTC,CAWSLGDYEQYF
-,TRBJ2-7,13,-,TRBV7-9,TGTGCCAGCAGCAGGGACGGAACCTACGAGCAGTACTTC,CASSRDGTYEQYF
TRBD1,TRBJ2-7,15,-,TRBV6-7,TGTGCCAGCAGTTACTCGATGGGACAGATTAGGGAGCAGTACTTC,CASSYSMGQIREQYF
-,TRBJ1-3,14,once,TRBV7-2,TGTGCCAGCAGCTACGGGACAACTGGAAACACCATATATTTT,CASSYGTTGNTIYF
-,TRBJ2-7,15,-,TRBV18,TGTGCCAGCTCACCGGCCCGGGATAGTTTAGGCGAGCAGTACTTC,CASSPARDSLGEQYF
TRBD2,TRBJ2-1,15,-,TRBV5-1,TGCGCCAGCAGCTTGGAACTAGCGGGCCCCAATGAGCAGTTCTTC,CASSLELAGPNEQFF
-,TRBJ2-2,11,once,TRBV10-3,TGTGCCACCAGGGGCACCGGGGAGCTGTTTTTT,CATRGTGELFF